Listed below are T cell receptor beta chains from one sample, sequenced in a study of vaccination and CD4 T cells after COVID-19. TCRdb used MiXCR to reprocess the PCR reads, holding one entry per CDR3 protein. Of 28,000 or so distinct CDR3 sequences in the sample, 50% were seen once. The starting material was CD4+ T cells from blood, obtained about 7 months after SARS-CoV-2 vaccination. These receptors were taken from a human donor who had recovered from COVID-19. Both conserved end residues are part of each CDR3. The order of the fields is V gene, D gene, CDR3 protein. A D gene is named only where the DNA matches it firmly.

v_gene: TRBV6-2/TRBV6-3
d_gene: TRBD2
CDR3aa: CASTVAGDTGELFF

v_gene: TRBV20-1
d_gene: TRBD1
CDR3aa: CSAKTGDTEAFF

v_gene: TRBV20-1
d_gene: NA
CDR3aa: CSARWLETETYEQYF

v_gene: TRBV5-4
d_gene: TRBD1
CDR3aa: CASSTGTGGIYEQYF

v_gene: TRBV19
d_gene: NA
CDR3aa: CASSTSSSSYEQYF

v_gene: TRBV5-1
d_gene: NA
CDR3aa: CASSPWTGKETQYF

v_gene: TRBV7-9
d_gene: NA
CDR3aa: CASSPTRTENTEAFF

v_gene: TRBV12-3/TRBV12-4
d_gene: NA
CDR3aa: CASPRAQGLSGANVLTF

v_gene: TRBV2
d_gene: NA
CDR3aa: CASNEPKAGNQPQHF

v_gene: TRBV5-8
d_gene: TRBD2
CDR3aa: CASRSLSSGRYEQYF

v_gene: TRBV6-4
d_gene: TRBD2
CDR3aa: CASSDSYVAGEQFF

v_gene: TRBV27
d_gene: NA
CDR3aa: CASTPQASYNEQFF

v_gene: TRBV28
d_gene: NA
CDR3aa: CASSLAGLVGGYTF

v_gene: TRBV29-1
d_gene: TRBD1
CDR3aa: CSAHRQGETQYF

v_gene: TRBV5-4
d_gene: NA
CDR3aa: CASSVEQNSPLHF